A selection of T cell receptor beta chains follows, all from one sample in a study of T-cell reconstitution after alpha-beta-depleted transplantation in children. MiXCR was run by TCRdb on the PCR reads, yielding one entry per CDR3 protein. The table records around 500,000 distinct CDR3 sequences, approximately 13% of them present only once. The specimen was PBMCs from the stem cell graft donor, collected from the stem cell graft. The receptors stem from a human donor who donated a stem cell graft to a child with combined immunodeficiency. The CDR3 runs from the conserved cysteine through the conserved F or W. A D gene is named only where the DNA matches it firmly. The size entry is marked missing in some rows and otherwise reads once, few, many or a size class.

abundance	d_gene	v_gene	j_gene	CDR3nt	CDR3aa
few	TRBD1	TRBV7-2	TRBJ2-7	TGTGCCAGCAGCTTTGACAGGGTCTACGAGCAGTACTTC	CASSFDRVYEQYF
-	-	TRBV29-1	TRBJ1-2	TGCAGCGTTGAGGGTGCCCGGCGGAGGGGTGGCTACACCTTC	CSVEGARRRGGYTF
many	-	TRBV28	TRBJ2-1	TGTGCCAGCAGTACAGGATACAATGAGCAGTTCTTC	CASSTGYNEQFF
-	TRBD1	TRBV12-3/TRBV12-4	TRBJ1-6	TGTGCCAGCAGCTTGACAGGGGGCGATTCACCCCTCCACTTT	CASSLTGGDSPLHF
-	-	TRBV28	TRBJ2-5	TGTGCCAGCAGCCCCTCCGGGAGCTGGGAGACCCAGTACTTC	CASSPSGSWETQYF
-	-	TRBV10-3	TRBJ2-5	TGTGCCATCAGTGAGTCGGGGGGGGCCCAAGAGGGGACCCAGTACTTC	CAISESGGAQEGTQYF
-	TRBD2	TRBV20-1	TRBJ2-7	TGCAGTGCTAGCGGGAGGGCCGCCAACGAGCAGTACTTC	CSASGRAANEQYF
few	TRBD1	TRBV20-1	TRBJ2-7	TGCAGTGCCCTCCCGGGACAGGGGTCCTACGAGCAGTACTTC	CSALPGQGSYEQYF
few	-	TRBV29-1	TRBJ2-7	TGCAGCGTGCGGTCTCCCCTTGCCTACGAGCAGTACTTC	CSVRSPLAYEQYF
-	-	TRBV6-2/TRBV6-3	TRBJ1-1	TGTGCCAGCAGTTACTATCGGACTGAAGCTTTCTTT	CASSYYRTEAFF
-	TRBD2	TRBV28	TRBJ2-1	TGTGCCAGCACCCCTAGCGGGGGGTTACAGTTCTTC	CASTPSGGLQFF
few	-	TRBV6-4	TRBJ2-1	TGTGCCAGCAGTGACTCTTGGCGGAGCTCCTACAATGAGCAGTTCTTC	CASSDSWRSSYNEQFF
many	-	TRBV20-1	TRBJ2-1	TGCAGTGCTAGAGATCGGGGGACCCCCAGGGAAGAGCAGTTCTTC	CSARDRGTPREEQFF
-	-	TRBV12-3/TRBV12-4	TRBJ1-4	TGTGCCAGCAGTTTAGGGGCCGGGGATGAAAAACTGTTTTTT	CASSLGAGDEKLFF
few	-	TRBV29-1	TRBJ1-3	TGCAGCGTTGAGGGCAGTCCTAACTCTGGAAACACCATATATTTT	CSVEGSPNSGNTIYF
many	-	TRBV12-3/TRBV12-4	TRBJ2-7	TGTGCCAGCAGTTTAACCCTCGGCAGGGGCTACGAGCAGTACTTC	CASSLTLGRGYEQYF
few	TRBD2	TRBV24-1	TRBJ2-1	TGTGCCACCAGTGATTCGGGGGGGGACTACAATGAGCAGTTCTTC	CATSDSGGDYNEQFF
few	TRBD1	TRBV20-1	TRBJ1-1	TGCAGTGCTGAACAAACCCCTGACAGGGTGGACACTGAAGCTTTCTTT	CSAEQTPDRVDTEAFF
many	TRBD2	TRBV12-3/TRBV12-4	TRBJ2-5	TGTGCCAGCAGTTTAGGAGTAGCGGGGGGACCAGAGACCCAGTACTTC	CASSLGVAGGPETQYF
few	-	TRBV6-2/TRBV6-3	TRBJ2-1	TGTGCCAGCAGCCCCGGGCGGGGTGAGCAGTTCTTC	CASSPGRGEQFF
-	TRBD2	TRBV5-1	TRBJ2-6	TGCGCCACAAGACTAGCGGGAAACTCTGGGGCCAACGTCCTGACTTTC	CATRLAGNSGANVLTF
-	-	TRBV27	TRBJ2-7	TGTGCCAGCAGTTTCAGTGGGTCCGGCGTCCGGGACTTCGGGCAGTACTTC	CASSFSGSGVRDFGQYF
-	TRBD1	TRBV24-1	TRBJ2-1	TGTGCCACCAGTGGTTGGAAAAAGGGACAGGGATACAATGAGCAGTTCTTC	CATSGWKKGQGYNEQFF
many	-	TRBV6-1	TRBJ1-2	TGTGCCAGCAGTGTTGGGGAGGAGACCTATGGCTACACCTTC	CASSVGEETYGYTF
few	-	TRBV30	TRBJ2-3	TGTGCCTGGAGTGTGGCATCAACAGATACGCAGTATTTT	CAWSVASTDTQYF
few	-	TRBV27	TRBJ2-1	TGTGCCAGCAGTTTATGGGCTGCCCAGAGCTCCTACAATGAGCAGTTCTTC	CASSLWAAQSSYNEQFF
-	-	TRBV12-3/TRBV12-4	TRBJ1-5	TGTGCCAGCAGAGGGTCAGGGAGGGGGAGGGATCAGCCCCAGCATTTT	CASRGSGRGRDQPQHF
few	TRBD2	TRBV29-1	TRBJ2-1	TGCAGCATCGCCGGGACTAGGAGTAACGATGAGCAGTTCTTC	CSIAGTRSNDEQFF